A single sample gave rise to the 4 T cell receptor beta chains below, sequenced in a study of cytomegalovirus exposure and HLA in healthy donors. The PCR ran on 60 Vbeta and 13 Jbeta primers. TCRdb's table, derived via immunoSEQ multiplex PCR, lists solely in-frame clones and lacks some. This sample has about 82,000 clones, with about 68% found just once. The sequenced sample was PBMCs. All receptors derive from a young man in good health and CMV-seropositive.

This chain uses TRBV6-1 with TRBJ1-1; D remains ambiguous. CDR3 length: 12 residues. V was shortened by 5 bases and J by 8 bases, with 12 bases between the two germline ends. Germline loops: CDR1 MNHNS, CDR2 SASEGT. The CDR3: CASSRRDLEAFF. Here the CDR3 DNA reads TGTGCCAGCAGTAGGAGGGATTTGGAAGCTTTCTTT.

The rearrangement links TRBV15 to TRBJ2-7; TRBD1 aligns across 9 bases. Looked up from germline, CDR1 is LNHNV and CDR2 is YYDKDF (reference sequence). The ends lost 3 bases at V and 3 bases at J; junction bases unmatched: 6. The CDR3 is 15 residues long. This CDR3 is CATSRGGTGRYEQYF. The DNA of the CDR3 is TGTGCCACCAGCAGGGGCGGGACAGGGCGCTACGAGCAGTACTTC.

This chain joins TRBV14 and TRBJ2-2, with 7 nucleotides matching TRBD2. Germline CDR1 reads SGHDN; CDR2 reads FVKESK. Trimming at V came to 5 bases and at J to 0 bases, leaving 3 bases not matched to a gene. CDR3 length: 15 residues. The CDR3 loop reads CASSFGLANTGELFF. The CDR3 DNA is TGTGCCAGCAGCTTCGGACTAGCGAACACCGGGGAGCTGTTTTTT.

About this clone: The junction departs from the called germline gene at one end, perhaps through a read error. This CDR3 is also generated by other DNA sequences in the sample. J is TRBJ2-7 and V is TRBV4-2; perhaps TRBD1 as D (5 bases). Germline V gene sequence: CDR1 LGHNA, CDR2 YNFKEQ. This CDR3 is built from 14 residues. Here the CDR3 reads CASSQEGDHYEQYF. CDR3 coding DNA: TGTGCCAGCAGCCAAGAAGGGGATCACTACGAGCAGTATTTC.